This entry features one T cell receptor (beta chain) sequence. The antigen is undetermined. There are 14 residues in the CDR3. Deletions cut 8 bases from V and 4 bases from J, with 17 bases between. The data are from a study of T-cell reconstitution after alpha-beta-depleted transplantation in children. During its preparation, the TCRbeta library received unique molecular identifiers. TCRdb re-analysed the PCR reads in MiXCR, keeping a single row per CDR3 protein. The data show almost 250,000 distinct CDR3 sequences, under 30% seen once. Points from the study as a whole: The study traced high day-60 TCRbeta diversity in some patients to surviving recipient T cells and thymic progenitors. The authors attributed T-cell counts and diversity one year after transplant mostly to newly produced T cells. In patients about two months after transplant, alpha-beta T cells reportedly arose from several hundred expanded graft clones.

The chain carries TRBV12-3 or TRBV12-4 and TRBJ1-2, with D possibly TRBD1 on 5 matching bases. The source material was PBMCs, sampled before TCRalphabeta/CD19-depleted stem cell transplant. The sequence was collected from a girl aged 2 to 9 with Fanconi anemia, due to receive a stem cell transplant. CDR3 in DNA: TGTGCCAGCGCGCCCATTCAGGGTAGCTATGGCTACACCTTC. Translated, it gives CASAPIQGSYGYTF.